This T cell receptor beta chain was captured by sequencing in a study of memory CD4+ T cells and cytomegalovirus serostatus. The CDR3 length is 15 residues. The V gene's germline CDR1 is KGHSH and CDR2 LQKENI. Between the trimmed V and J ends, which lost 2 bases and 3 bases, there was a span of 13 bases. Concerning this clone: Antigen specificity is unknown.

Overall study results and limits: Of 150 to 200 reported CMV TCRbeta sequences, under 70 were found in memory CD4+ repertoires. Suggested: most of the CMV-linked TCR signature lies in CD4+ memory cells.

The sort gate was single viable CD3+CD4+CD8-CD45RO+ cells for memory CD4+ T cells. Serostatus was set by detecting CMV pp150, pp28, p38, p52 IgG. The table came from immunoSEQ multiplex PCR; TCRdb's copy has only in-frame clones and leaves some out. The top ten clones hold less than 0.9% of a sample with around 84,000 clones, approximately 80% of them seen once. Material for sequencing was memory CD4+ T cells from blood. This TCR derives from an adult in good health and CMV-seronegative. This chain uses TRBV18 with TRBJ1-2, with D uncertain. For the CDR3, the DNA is TGTGCCAGCTCACCAGACGGAACAGCCTACTATGGCTACACCTTC. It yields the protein CASSPDGTAYYGYTF.